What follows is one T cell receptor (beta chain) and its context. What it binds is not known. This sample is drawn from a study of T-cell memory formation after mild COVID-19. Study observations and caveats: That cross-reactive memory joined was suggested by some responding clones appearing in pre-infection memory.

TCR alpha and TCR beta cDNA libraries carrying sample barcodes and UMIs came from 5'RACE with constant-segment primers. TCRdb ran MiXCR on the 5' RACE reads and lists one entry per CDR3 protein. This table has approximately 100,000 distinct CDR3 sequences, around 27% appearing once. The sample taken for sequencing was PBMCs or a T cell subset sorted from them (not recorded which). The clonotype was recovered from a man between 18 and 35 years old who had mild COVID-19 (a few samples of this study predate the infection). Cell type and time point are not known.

The CDR3, as DNA: TGCGCCAGCAGCCAAGAGCTGACTAGGCTGGACAATGAGCAGTTCTTC. Amino acid sequence: CASSQELTRLDNEQFF. The chain is built from TRBV4-1 and TRBJ2-1; maybe TRBD2 (6 bases). This CDR3 spans 16 amino acids. Germline lookup yields CDR1 MGHRA and CDR2 YSYEKL. Trimming left V 0 bases short and J 5 bases short, with 14 bases between.